This record looks at one TCR beta chain sequence and its context. Its antigen is unidentified. Preparation of the TCRbeta library was carried out with unique molecular identifiers. Each CDR3 protein gets one entry after TCRdb re-called the PCR reads with MiXCR. The sample has 300,000 to 400,000 distinct CDR3 sequences, 15% to 20% seen once; the top ten hold around two fifths. The data derive from a study of T-cell reconstitution after alpha-beta-depleted transplantation in children. General study points: T-cell counts and diversity at one year following transplant were attributed mainly to newly produced T cells. Where alpha-beta T cells came from about two months after transplant was reportedly several hundred expanded graft clones. Some patients' high day-60 TCRbeta diversity was traced to surviving recipient T cells and thymic progenitors.

This CDR3 contains 19 residues. J lost 0 bases, V lost 3 bases, and 11 bases had no gene match. Germline V lookup: CDR1 SGHAT, CDR2 FQDESV (reference sequence). The chain joins TRBV11-1 to TRBJ2-6, with TRBD1 matching 7 bases. Sequencing was performed on PBMCs, mostly from graft donor cells, taken 360 days after TCRalphabeta/CD19-depleted stem cell transplant. This receptor was obtained from a male patient aged 2 to 9 who had a stem cell transplant for acute lymphoblastic leukemia, so the T cells may come from the graft donor. CDR3 sequence (DNA): TGTGCCAGCAGCTTCGCTTATGGGACAGTATCCTCTGGGGCCAACGTCCTGACTTTC. Protein: CASSFAYGTVSSGANVLTF. Supplemented by reference TRBV11-1 and TRBJ2-6, the full variable domain reads EAEVAQSPRYKITEKSQAVAFWCDPISGHATLYWYRQILGQGPELLVQFQDESVVDDSQLPKDRFSAERLKGVDSTLKIQPAELGDSAMYLCASSFAYGTVSSGANVLTFGAGSRLTVL.